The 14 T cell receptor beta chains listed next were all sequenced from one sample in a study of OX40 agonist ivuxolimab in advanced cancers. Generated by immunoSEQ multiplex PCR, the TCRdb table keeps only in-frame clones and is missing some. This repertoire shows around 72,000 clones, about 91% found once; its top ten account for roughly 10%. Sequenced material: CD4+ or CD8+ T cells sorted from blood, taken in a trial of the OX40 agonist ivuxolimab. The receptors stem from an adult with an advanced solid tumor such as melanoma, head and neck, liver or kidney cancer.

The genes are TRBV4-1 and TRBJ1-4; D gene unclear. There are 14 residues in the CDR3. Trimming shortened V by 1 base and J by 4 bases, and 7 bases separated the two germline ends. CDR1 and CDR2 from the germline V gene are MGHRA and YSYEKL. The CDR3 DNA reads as TGCGCCAGCAGCCAAGGGACCATTAATGAAAAACTGTTTTTT. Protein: CASSQGTINEKLFF.

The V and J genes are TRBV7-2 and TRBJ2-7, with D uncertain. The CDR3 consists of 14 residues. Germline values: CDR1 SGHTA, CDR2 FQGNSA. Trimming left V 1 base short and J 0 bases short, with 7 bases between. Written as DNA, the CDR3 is TGTGCCAGCAGCTTAGGTCTAGGCTCCTACGAGCAGTACTTC. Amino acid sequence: CASSLGLGSYEQYF.

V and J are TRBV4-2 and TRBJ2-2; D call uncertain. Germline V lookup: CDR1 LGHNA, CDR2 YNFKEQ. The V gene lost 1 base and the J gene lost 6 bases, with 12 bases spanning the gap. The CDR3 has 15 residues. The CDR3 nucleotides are TGTGCCAGCAGCCAAGTTTTAATAGTCCCCGGGGAGCTGTTTTTT. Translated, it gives CASSQVLIVPGELFF.

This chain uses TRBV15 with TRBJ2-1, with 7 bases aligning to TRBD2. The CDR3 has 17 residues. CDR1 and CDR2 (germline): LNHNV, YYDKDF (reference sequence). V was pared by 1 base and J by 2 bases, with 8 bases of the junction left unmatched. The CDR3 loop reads CATSRAGLRGAYNEQFF. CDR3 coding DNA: TGTGCCACCAGCAGAGCGGGCCTACGGGGGGCCTACAATGAGCAGTTCTTC. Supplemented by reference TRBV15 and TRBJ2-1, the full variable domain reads DAMVIQNPRYQVTQFGKPVTLSCSQTLNHNVMYWYQQKSSQAPKLLFHYYDKDFNNEADTPDNFQSRRPNTSFCFLDIRSPGLGDTAMYLCATSRAGLRGAYNEQFFGPGTRLTVL.

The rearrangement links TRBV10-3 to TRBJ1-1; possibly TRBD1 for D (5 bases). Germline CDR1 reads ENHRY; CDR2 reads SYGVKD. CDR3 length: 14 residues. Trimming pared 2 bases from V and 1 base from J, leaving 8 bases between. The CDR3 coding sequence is TGTGCCATCAGTGAGGCGGGGCGGAACACTGAAGCTTTCTTT. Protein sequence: CAISEAGRNTEAFF.

The CDR3 DNA sequence: TGCGCCAGCAGCTTGGTTATGGAGGCAGATACGCAGTATTTT. This translates into CASSLVMEADTQYF. The gene calls are TRBV5-1 and TRBJ2-3, with a possible D match to TRBD2 (5 bases). The V and J ends lost 0 bases and 4 bases respectively, with 9 bases between them. The length of the CDR3 is 14 residues. Germline-derived CDR1 and CDR2 are SGHRS and YFSETQ. The whole variable domain, filled in from reference TRBV5-1 and TRBJ2-3, reads KAGVTQTPRYLIKTRGQQVTLSCSPISGHRSVSWYQQTPGQGLQFLFEYFSETQRNKGNFPGRFSGRQFSNSRSEMNVSTLELGDSALYLCASSLVMEADTQYFGPGTRLTVL.

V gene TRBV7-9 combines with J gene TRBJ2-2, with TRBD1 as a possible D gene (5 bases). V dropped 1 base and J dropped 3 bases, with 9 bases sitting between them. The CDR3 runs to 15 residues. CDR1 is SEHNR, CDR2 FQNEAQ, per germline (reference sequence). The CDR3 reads CASSLEGSYTGELFF. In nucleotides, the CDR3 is TGTGCCAGCAGCTTAGAGGGGTCCTACACCGGGGAGCTGTTTTTT.

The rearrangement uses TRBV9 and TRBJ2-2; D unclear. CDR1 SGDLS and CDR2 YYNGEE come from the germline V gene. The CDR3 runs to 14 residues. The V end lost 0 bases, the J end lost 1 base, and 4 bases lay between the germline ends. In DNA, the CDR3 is TGTGCCAGCAGCGTAGTATTGAACACCGGGGAGCTGTTTTTT. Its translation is CASSVVLNTGELFF.

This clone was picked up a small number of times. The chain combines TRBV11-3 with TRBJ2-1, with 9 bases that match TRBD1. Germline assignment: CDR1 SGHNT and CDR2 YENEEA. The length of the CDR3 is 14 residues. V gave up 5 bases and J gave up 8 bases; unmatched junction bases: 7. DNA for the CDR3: TGTGCCAGCAGCGGGACAGGGCGAGGGCATGAGCAGTTCTTC. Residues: CASSGTGRGHEQFF.

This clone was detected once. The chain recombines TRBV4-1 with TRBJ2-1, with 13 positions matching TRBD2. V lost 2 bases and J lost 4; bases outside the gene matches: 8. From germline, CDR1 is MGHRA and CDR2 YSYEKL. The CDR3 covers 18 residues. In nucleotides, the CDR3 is TGCGCCAGCAGCCAAACTAGCGGGAGGGCCGTTGGGTACAATGAGCAGTTCTTC. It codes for CASSQTSGRAVGYNEQFF.

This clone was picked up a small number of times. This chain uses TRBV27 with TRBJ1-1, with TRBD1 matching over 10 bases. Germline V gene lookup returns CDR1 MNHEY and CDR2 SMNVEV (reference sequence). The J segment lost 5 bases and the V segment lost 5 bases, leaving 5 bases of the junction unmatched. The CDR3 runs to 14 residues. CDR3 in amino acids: CASSDRGPRTEAFF. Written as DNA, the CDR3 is TGTGCCAGCAGTGACAGGGGGCCCAGGACTGAAGCTTTCTTT.

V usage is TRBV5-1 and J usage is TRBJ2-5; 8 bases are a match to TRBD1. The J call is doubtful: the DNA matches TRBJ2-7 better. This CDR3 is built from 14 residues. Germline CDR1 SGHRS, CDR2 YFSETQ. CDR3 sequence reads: CASSTWTGSYEQYF. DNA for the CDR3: TGCGCCAGCAGCACCTGGACAGGGTCCTACGAGCAGTACTTC.

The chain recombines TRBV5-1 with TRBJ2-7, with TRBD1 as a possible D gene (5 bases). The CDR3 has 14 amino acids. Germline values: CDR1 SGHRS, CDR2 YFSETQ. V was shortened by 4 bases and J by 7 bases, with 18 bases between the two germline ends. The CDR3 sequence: CASSAQGGTAEQYF. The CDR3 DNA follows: TGCGCCAGCAGCGCGCAGGGTGGAACAGCGGAGCAGTACTTC.

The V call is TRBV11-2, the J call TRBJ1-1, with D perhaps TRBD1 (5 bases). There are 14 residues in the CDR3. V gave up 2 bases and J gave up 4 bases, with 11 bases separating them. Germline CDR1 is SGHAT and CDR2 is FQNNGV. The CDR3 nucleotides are TGTGCCAGCAGCTTATTAGGGGCTGGCACTGAAGCTTTCTTT. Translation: CASSLLGAGTEAFF.